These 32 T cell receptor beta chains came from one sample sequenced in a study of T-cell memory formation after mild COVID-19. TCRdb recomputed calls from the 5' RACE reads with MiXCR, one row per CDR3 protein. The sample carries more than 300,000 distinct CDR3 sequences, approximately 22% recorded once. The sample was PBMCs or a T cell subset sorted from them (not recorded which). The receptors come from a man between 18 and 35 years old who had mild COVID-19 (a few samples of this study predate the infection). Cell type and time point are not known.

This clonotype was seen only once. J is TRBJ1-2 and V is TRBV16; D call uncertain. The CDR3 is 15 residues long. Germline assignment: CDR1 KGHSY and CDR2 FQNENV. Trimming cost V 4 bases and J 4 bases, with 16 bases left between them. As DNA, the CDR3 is TGTGCCAGCAGCCGCCCTCGCGGCAGCTTCTATGGCTACACCTTC. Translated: CASSRPRGSFYGYTF. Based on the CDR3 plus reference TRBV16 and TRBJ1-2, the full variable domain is GEEVAQTPKHLVRGEGQKAKLYCAPIKGHSYVFWYQQVLKNEFKFLISFQNENVFDETGMPKERFSAKCLPNSPCSLEIQATKLEDSAVYFCASSRPRGSFYGYTFGSGTRLTVV.

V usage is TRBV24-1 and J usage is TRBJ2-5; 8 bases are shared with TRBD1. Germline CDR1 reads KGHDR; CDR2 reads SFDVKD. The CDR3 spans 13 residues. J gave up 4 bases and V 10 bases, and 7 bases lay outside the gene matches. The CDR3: CATGTGLSETQYF. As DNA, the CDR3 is TGTGCCACTGGGACAGGATTGTCAGAGACCCAGTACTTC.

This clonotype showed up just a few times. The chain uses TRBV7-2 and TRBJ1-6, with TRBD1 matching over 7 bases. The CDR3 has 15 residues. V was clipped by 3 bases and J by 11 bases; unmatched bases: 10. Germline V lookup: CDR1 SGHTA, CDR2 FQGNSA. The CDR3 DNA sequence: TGTGCCAGCAGCTTCGTTCCGTCAGGGGGGCCACCCCTCCACTTT. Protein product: CASSFVPSGGPPLHF.

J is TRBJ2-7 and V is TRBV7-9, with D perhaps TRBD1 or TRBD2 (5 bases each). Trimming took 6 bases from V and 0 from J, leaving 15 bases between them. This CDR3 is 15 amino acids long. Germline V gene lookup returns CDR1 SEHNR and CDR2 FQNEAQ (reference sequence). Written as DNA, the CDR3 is TGTGCCAGCAGACCTCCGGGACCGAGCTCCTACGAGCAGTACTTC. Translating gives CASRPPGPSSYEQYF.

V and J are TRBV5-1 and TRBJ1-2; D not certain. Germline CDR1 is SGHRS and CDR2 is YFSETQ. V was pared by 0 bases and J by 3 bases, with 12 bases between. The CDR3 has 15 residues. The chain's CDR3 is CASSLDTPLDYGYTF. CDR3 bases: TGCGCCAGCAGCTTGGACACCCCTTTGGACTATGGCTACACCTTC.

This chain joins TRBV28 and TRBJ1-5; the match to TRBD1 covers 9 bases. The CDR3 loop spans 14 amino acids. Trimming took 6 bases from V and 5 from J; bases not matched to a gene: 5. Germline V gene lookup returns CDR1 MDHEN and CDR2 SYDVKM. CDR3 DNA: TGTGCCAGCAGGGGACAGGGTGTATATCAGCCCCAGCATTTT. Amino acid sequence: CASRGQGVYQPQHF.

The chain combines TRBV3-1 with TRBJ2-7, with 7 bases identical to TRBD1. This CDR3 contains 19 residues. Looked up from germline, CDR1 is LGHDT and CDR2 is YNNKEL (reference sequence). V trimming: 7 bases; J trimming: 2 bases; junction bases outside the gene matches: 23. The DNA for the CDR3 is TGTGCCAGCATCCCAATCGCCCGTCTTGAGGGGGCATCTGCCTACGAGCAGTACGTC. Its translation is CASIPIARLEGASAYEQYV.

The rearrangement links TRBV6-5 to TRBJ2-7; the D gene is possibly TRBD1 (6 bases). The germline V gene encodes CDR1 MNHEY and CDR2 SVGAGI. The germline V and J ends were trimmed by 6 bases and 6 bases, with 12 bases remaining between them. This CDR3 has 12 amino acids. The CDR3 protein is CASRDTGTEQYF. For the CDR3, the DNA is TGTGCCAGCAGAGATACAGGGACCGAGCAGTACTTC.

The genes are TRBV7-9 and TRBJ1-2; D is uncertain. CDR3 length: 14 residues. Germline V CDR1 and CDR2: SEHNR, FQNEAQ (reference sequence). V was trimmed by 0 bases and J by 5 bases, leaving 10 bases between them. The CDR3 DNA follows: TGTGCCAGCAGCTTAGCGTTGGAGGGATATGGCTACACCTTC. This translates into CASSLALEGYGYTF.

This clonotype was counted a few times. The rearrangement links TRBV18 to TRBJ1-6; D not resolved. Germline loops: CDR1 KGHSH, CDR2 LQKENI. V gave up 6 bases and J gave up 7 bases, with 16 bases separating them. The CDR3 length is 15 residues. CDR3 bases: TGTGCCAGCTCCCCCCGGGAGGTTGGGAATTCACCCCTCCACTTT. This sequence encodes CASSPREVGNSPLHF.

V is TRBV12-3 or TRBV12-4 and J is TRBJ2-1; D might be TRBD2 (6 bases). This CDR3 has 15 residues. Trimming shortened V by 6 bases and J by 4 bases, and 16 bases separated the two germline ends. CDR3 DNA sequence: TGTGCCAGCAGAAAAACGATACTAGCTTACAATGAGCAGTTCTTC. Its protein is CASRKTILAYNEQFF.

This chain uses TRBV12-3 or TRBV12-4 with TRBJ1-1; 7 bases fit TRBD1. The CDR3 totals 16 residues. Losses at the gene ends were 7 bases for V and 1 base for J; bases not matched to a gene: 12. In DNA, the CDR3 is TGTGCCAGCACCATTTGGGGGACAGCTAGGAACACTGAAGCTTTCTTT. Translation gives CASTIWGTARNTEAFF.

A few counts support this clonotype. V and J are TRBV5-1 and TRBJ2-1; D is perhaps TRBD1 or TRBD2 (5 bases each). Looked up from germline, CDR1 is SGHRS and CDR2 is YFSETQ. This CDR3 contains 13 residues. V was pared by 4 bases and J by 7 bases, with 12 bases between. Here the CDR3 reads CASSLGTMNEQFF. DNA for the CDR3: TGCGCCAGCAGCCTGGGGACGATGAATGAGCAGTTCTTC.

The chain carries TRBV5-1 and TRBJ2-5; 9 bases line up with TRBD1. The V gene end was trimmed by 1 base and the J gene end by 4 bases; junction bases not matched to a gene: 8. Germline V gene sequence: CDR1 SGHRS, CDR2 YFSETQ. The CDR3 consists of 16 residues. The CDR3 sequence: CASSLWDTGGGETQYF. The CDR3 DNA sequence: TGCGCCAGCAGCTTGTGGGACACAGGGGGCGGAGAGACCCAGTACTTC.

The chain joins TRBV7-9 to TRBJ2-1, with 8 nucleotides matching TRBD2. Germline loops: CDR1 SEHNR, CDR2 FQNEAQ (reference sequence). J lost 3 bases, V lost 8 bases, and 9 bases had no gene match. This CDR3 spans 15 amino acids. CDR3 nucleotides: TGTGCCAGCCGCTCGGGACTAGTGGGCTACAATGAGCAGTTCTTC. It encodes CASRSGLVGYNEQFF.

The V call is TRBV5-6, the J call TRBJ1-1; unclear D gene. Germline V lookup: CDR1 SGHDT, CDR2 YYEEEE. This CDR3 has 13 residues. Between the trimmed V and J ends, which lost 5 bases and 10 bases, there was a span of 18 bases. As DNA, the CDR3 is TGTGCCAGCAGAGACGGGTTTTCGGGTGTAGCTTTCTTT. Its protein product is CASRDGFSGVAFF.

CDR3 coding DNA: TGTGCCAGCAGCCCAGGGCAAGTGTACAATGAGCAGTTCTTC. Protein sequence: CASSPGQVYNEQFF. This chain joins TRBV7-3 and TRBJ2-1; TRBD1 is a possible D gene (5 bases). Germline loops: CDR1 SGHTA, CDR2 FQGTGA. The V gene lost 5 bases and the J gene lost 4 bases, with 12 bases spanning the gap. The CDR3 is 14 residues long. The full variable domain, in which reference TRBV7-3 and TRBJ2-1 provide the parts outside the CDR3, is GAGVSQTPSNKVTEKGKYVELRCDPISGHTALYWYRQSLGQGPEFLIYFQGTGAADDSGLPNDRFFAVRPEGSVSTLKIQRTERGDSAVYLCASSPGQVYNEQFFGPGTRLTVL.

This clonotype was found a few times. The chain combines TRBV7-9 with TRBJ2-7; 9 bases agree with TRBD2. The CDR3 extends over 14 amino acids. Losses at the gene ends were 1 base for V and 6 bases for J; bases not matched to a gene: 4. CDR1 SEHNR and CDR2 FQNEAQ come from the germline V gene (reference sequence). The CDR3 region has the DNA TGTGCCAGCAGCTTAGAGCGGGGGGCAAGCGAGCAGTACGTC. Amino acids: CASSLERGASEQYV.

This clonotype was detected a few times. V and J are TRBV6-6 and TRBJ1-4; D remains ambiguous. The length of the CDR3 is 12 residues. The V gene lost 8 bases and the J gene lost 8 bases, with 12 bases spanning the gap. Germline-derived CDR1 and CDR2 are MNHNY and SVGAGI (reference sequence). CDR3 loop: CASGVSAEKLFF. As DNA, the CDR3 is TGTGCCAGCGGCGTGTCAGCAGAAAAACTGTTTTTT.

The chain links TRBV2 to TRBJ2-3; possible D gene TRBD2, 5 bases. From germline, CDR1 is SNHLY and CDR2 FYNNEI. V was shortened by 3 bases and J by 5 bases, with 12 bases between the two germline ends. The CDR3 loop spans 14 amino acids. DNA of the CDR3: TGTGCCAGCAGTGACGGCCAGGAGGAAGATACGCAGTATTTT. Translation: CASSDGQEEDTQYF.

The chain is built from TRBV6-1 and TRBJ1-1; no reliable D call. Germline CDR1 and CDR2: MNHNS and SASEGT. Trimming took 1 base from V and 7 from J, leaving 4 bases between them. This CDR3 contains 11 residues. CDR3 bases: TGTGCCAGCAGTGAAGGGGTTGAAGCTTTCTTT. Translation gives CASSEGVEAFF.

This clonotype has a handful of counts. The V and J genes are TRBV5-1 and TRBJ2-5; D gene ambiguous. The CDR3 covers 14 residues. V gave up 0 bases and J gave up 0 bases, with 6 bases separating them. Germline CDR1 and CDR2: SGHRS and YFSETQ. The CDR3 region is CASSLASHQETQYF. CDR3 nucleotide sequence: TGCGCCAGCAGCTTGGCCAGTCACCAAGAGACCCAGTACTTC.

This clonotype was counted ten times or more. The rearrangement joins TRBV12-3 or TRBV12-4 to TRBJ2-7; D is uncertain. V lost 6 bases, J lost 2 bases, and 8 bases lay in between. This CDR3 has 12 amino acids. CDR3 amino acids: CASSPGTYEQYF. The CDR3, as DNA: TGTGCCAGCAGCCCAGGTACCTACGAGCAGTACTTC.

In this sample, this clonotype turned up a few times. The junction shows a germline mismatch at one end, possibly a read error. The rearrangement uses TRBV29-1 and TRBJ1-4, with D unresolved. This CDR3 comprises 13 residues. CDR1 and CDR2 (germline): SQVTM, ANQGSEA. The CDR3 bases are TGCAGCGTGGAAGAGTATTTGAATGAAAAACTGTTTTTT. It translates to CSVEEYLNEKLFF.

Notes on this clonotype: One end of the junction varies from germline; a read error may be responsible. CDR3 amino acids: CALGNTGELFF. The CDR3 bases are TGCGCCCTAGGTAACACCGGGGAGCTGTTTTTT. The V gene is TRBV27, the J gene TRBJ2-2; D is uncertain. CDR1 and CDR2 from the germline V gene are MNHEY and SMNVEV (reference sequence). The CDR3 totals 11 residues.

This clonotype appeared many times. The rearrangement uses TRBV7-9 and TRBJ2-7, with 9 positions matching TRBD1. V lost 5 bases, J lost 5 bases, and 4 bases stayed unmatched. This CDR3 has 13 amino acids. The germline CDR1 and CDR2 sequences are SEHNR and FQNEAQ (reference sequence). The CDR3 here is CASSGRDRDEQYV. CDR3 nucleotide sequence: TGTGCCAGCAGCGGCCGGGACAGGGACGAGCAGTACGTC.

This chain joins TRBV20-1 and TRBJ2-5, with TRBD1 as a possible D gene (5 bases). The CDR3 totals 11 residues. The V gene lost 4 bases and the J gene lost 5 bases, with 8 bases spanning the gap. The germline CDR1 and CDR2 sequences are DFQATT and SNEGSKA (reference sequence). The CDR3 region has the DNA TGCAGTGCTACCCCAGGGGAGACCCAGTACTTC. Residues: CSATPGETQYF.

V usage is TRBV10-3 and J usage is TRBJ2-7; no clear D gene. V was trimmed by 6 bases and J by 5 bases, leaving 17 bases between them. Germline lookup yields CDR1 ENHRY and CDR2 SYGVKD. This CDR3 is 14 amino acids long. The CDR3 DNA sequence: TGTGCCATCAGAGAAACCGCACTCAGCGACGAGCAGTACTTC. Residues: CAIRETALSDEQYF.

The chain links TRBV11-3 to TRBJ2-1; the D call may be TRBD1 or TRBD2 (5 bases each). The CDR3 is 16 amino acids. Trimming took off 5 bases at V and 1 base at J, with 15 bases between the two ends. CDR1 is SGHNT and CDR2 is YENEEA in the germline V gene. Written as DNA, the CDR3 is TGTGCCAGCAGCCTCCGTGGTGGGGGTTCCTACAATGAGCAGTTCTTC. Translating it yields CASSLRGGGSYNEQFF.

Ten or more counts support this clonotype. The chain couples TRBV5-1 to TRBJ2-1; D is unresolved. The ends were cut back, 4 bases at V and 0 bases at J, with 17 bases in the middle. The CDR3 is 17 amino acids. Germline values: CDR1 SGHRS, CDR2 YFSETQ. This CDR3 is CASSPHANIGSYNEQFF. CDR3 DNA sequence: TGCGCCAGCAGCCCCCACGCGAATATTGGCTCCTACAATGAGCAGTTCTTC.

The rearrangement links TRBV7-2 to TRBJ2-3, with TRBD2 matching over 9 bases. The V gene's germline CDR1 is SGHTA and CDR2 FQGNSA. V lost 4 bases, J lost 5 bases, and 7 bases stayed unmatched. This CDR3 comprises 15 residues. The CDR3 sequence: CASSSLAGAGDTQYF. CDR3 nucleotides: TGTGCCAGCAGCTCCTTAGCGGGGGCCGGAGATACGCAGTATTTT.

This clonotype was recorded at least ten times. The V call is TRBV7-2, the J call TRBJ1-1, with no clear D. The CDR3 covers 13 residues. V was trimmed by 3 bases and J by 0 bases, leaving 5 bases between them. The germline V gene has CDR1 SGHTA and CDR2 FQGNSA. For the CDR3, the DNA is TGTGCCAGCAGCTTCTCGGTGAACACTGAAGCTTTCTTT. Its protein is CASSFSVNTEAFF.